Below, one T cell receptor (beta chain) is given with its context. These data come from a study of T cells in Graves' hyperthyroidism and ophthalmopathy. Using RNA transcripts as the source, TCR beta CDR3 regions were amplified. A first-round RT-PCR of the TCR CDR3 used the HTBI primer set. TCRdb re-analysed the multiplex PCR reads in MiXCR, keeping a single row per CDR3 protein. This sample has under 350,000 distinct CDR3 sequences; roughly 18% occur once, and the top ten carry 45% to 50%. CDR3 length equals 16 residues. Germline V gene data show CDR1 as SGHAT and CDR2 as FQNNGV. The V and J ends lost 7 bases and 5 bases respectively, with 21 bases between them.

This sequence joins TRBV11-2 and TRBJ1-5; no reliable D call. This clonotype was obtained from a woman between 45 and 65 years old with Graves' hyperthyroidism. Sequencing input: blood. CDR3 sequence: CASNRLPIVVYQPQHF. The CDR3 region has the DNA TGTGCCAGCAACCGACTCCCGATAGTCGTTTATCAGCCCCAGCATTTT.